A selection of T cell receptor beta chains follows, all from one sample in a study of identical twins. TCRdb re-analysed the 5' RACE reads in MiXCR, keeping a single row per CDR3 protein. Here the sample spans 550,000 to 800,000 distinct CDR3 sequences, under 8.5% being singletons. The sample was also reused in another study, on yellow fever vaccine responses in identical twins.

The sequenced sample was PBMCs. Receptors originate from a woman aged 18-29 years in good health. The CDR3 runs from the conserved cysteine through the conserved F or W. D genes are given only for firm matches. The size of a clone is reported for some rows only, either as once, few or many, or as a class for expanded clones.

CDR3,DNA,size,V,D,J
CASSHSLDRGRTGELFF,TGTGCCAGCAGCCATTCGTTGGACAGGGGGCGCACCGGGGAGCTGTTTTTT,-,TRBV7-9,TRBD1,TRBJ2-2
CSAIVGDTQYF,TGCAGTGCTATAGTAGGAGATACGCAGTATTTT,-,TRBV20-1,-,TRBJ2-3
CASSLGGPKNIQYF,TGCGCCAGCAGCTTAGGGGGGCCCAAAAACATTCAGTACTTC,few,TRBV5-1,-,TRBJ2-4
CASSLEDRGIRSTEAFF,TGTGCCAGCAGCTTGGAAGACAGGGGGATCCGTAGCACTGAAGCTTTCTTT,few,TRBV5-6,TRBD1,TRBJ1-1
CASNRDRVGPNEQFF,TGTGCCAGCAACCGCGACAGGGTAGGGCCCAATGAGCAGTTCTTC,many,TRBV12-3/TRBV12-4,TRBD1,TRBJ2-1
CASRRDRTYEQYF,TGTGCCAGTAGGCGGGACAGAACCTACGAGCAGTACTTC,-,TRBV19,-,TRBJ2-7
CASTTSDATPWTGPQNYEQYF,TGTGCCAGCACGACTAGCGACGCTACCCCCTGGACAGGCCCGCAGAACTACGAGCAGTACTTC,many,TRBV7-9,-,TRBJ2-7
CSARDRGTGELFF,TGCAGTGCTAGGGACAGGGGCACCGGGGAGCTGTTTTTT,many,TRBV20-1,TRBD1,TRBJ2-2
CASSFAVWGRTEKLFF,TGTGCCAGCAGTTTCGCCGTATGGGGACGGACGGAAAAACTGTTTTTT,few,TRBV12-3/TRBV12-4,-,TRBJ1-4
CASSDAGQGNQPQHF,TGTGCCAGCAGCGACGCGGGACAGGGAAATCAGCCCCAGCATTTT,-,TRBV7-9,TRBD1,TRBJ1-5